The T cell receptor beta chain described here comes from a study of CD4 and CD8 cells across lung adenocarcinoma regions. Each CDR3 protein is one row after TCRdb ran MiXCR on the PCR reads. The profile covers about 7,700 distinct CDR3 sequences, with about 43% appearing a single time and 30% taken by the ten largest. V gave up 0 bases and J gave up 2 bases; unmatched junction bases: 6. Germline values: CDR1 MNHEY, CDR2 SVGAGI. The CDR3 is 17 amino acids. Samples came from patients with localized non-small cell lung adenocarcinoma. The TCR sequence derives from a male donor with lung adenocarcinoma. The CD4 and CD8 labels of this study may be unreliable. Sequenced material: CD4+ T cells from the margin of a lung tumor. The V gene is TRBV6-5, the J gene TRBJ2-3; 9 positions match TRBD2. Here the CDR3 DNA reads TGTGCCAGCAGTTACTCTTGGGCGGGAGGGCCCACAGATACGCAGTATTTT. Protein sequence: CASSYSWAGGPTDTQYF.